The T cell receptor beta chain under discussion was sequenced for a study of naive and memory T cell subsets. An equimolar mix of two oligonucleotides served as the beta constant-region primer for TRBC1 and TRBC2. Ligated cDNA was amplified by four rounds of PCR with nested alpha and beta constant-region primers and SP2. TCRdb re-derived calls from the UMI-ligation and nested PCR reads in MiXCR, one entry per CDR3 protein. The sample records 130,000 or so distinct CDR3 sequences, roughly 32% being singletons. Cells stained for CD3, CD4, CD8, CD45RA, CD27 and viability were sorted into four CD45RA/CD27 subsets. CDR3 length: 16 residues. Germline lookup yields CDR1 MNHNY and CDR2 SVGAGI (reference sequence). V lost 6 bases and J lost 4, with 18 bases in between. This clonotype has more than one count but fewer than ten.

The clonotype originates from a human donor in good health. The material sequenced was central memory CD4+ T cells from blood. The chain is built from TRBV6-6 and TRBJ2-2; D uncertain. CDR3 amino acids: CASSPRAGRVTGELFF. CDR3 bases: TGTGCCAGCAGCCCCCGGGCAGGAAGGGTCACCGGGGAGCTGTTTTTT.